Here is one T cell receptor beta chain with its context. Antigen unknown. The data belong to a study of T cell responses to AZD1222 COVID-19 vaccine. Sequencing used immunoSEQ multiplex PCR; TCRdb keeps in-frame clones, though not all of them. This sample has more than 150,000 clones; around 90% occur once, and the top ten carry roughly 26%. Broader study findings: Sampling that yielded the repertoires occurred only after the peak T cell response. Only a handful of AZD1222 recipients, several in all, had baseline seropositivity. Possibly, clonal diversity was underestimated; donors were largely white British and included more females.

This CDR3 comprises 14 residues. The V gene lost 4 bases and the J gene lost 7 bases, with 11 bases spanning the gap. CDR1 is LNHDA, CDR2 SQIVND, per germline (reference sequence). The sequence was collected from an adult who received the AZD1222 COVID-19 vaccine. J is TRBJ1-6 and V is TRBV19, with D possibly being TRBD1 (5 bases). This material consisted of peripheral blood, taken 28 days after the second AZD1222 dose. As DNA, the CDR3 is TGTGCCAGTAGTACCACAGGAAAGAATTCACCCCTCCACTTT. This codes for CASSTTGKNSPLHF. The full variable domain, in which reference TRBV19 and TRBJ1-6 provide the parts outside the CDR3, is DGGITQSPKYLFRKEGQNVTLSCEQNLNHDAMYWYRQDPGQGLRLIYYSQIVNDFQKGDIAEGYSVSREKKESFPLTVTSAQKNPTAFYLCASSTTGKNSPLHFGNGTRLTVT.